Below, 15 T cell receptor beta chains from the same sample are listed, as sequenced in a study of shared clonotypes between healthy human individuals. Sequencing used immunoSEQ multiplex PCR; TCRdb keeps in-frame clones, though not all of them. Here the sample spans roughly 2,300,000 clones, 92% being singletons. The source material was naive CD4+ T cells from PBMCs. The sample's subset: CD45RA+ positively selected. The receptors stem from a man between 18 and 35 years old in good health. Some clones in this sample may be carry-over from other donors' samples.

The chain uses TRBV19 and TRBJ2-1; TRBD2 is a possible D gene (6 bases). This CDR3 has 16 amino acids. Trimming took 7 bases from V and 10 from J, leaving 26 bases between them. Germline V lookup: CDR1 LNHDA, CDR2 SQIVND (reference sequence). The CDR3 DNA is TGTGCCAGTACTCCGTTACGGGGGAACGCGAGAGAGGAGCAGTTCTTC. Its protein is CASTPLRGNAREEQFF.

The chain joins TRBV27 to TRBJ2-6; a possible D gene is TRBD2 (5 bases). Germline CDR1 reads MNHEY; CDR2 reads SMNVEV (reference sequence). The length of the CDR3 is 18 residues. Deletions cut 6 bases from V and 0 bases from J, with 18 bases between. The CDR3 bases are TGTGCCAGCAGCTTCGGGTATGTCGGGGTCTCTGGGGCCAACGTCCTGACTTTC. Translation: CASSFGYVGVSGANVLTF.

The V gene is TRBV4-3, the J gene TRBJ2-3; possible D gene TRBD1, 5 bases. The ends were cut back, 0 bases at V and 6 bases at J, with 16 bases in the middle. The CDR3 consists of 16 residues. The germline V gene encodes CDR1 LGHNA and CDR2 YSLEER. The CDR3 DNA reads as TGCGCCAGCAGCCAAGATAGGTTCAGGGTAGGCGATACGCAGTATTTT. Its translation is CASSQDRFRVGDTQYF.

This clone appeared once. The chain employs TRBV2 and TRBJ1-4, with a weak D call TRBD1 (5 bases). This CDR3 is 14 amino acids long. Germline lookup yields CDR1 SNHLY and CDR2 FYNNEI. V lost 5 bases and J lost 8, with 15 bases in between. CDR3 DNA sequence: TGTGCCAGCAGTTTTTCAGGGTGGATGGAAAAACTGTTTTTT. Translation gives CASSFSGWMEKLFF.

The chain employs TRBV28 and TRBJ2-7; a weak D match, TRBD1 (5 bases). Trimming shortened V by 3 bases and J by 2 bases, and 17 bases separated the two germline ends. Germline V lookup: CDR1 MDHEN, CDR2 SYDVKM. The CDR3 spans 16 residues. The DNA of the CDR3 is TGTGCCAGCAGTTTGAGTGGGGCAGCAGGGCCCTACGAGCAGTACTTC. It yields the protein CASSLSGAAGPYEQYF.

This clone was detected only once. The rearrangement links TRBV5-1 to TRBJ1-1, with 8 bases fitting TRBD1. The trim removed 1 base at V and 6 bases at J, leaving 8 bases unmatched. Looked up from germline, CDR1 is SGHRS and CDR2 is YFSETQ. The length of the CDR3 is 15 residues. CDR3 coding DNA: TGCGCCAGCAGCTTGTGGACAGGGAGCAGCGCTGAAGCTTTCTTT. Amino acid sequence: CASSLWTGSSAEAFF.

This clone was seen a single time. This rearrangement joins TRBV19 to TRBJ1-1; D is undetermined. V lost 5 bases and J 1 base, leaving 8 bases between the germline ends. Germline CDR1 LNHDA, CDR2 SQIVND (reference sequence). The CDR3 has 13 amino acids. CDR3 amino acids: CASSRRENTEAFF. The CDR3 nucleotides read TGTGCCAGTAGTCGACGAGAGAACACTGAAGCTTTCTTT.

This clone was observed a few times. V is TRBV7-9 and J is TRBJ1-1; TRBD1 might be the D (5 bases). The V gene lost 5 bases and the J gene lost 0 bases, with 16 bases spanning the gap. CDR3 size: 16 residues. Germline V lookup: CDR1 SEHNR, CDR2 FQNEAQ (reference sequence). The chain's CDR3 is CASSPTRDVMNTEAFF. DNA of the CDR3: TGTGCCAGCAGCCCGACTAGGGACGTTATGAACACTGAAGCTTTCTTT.

The genes are TRBV7-2 and TRBJ1-3; possibly TRBD1 for D (5 bases). V was pared by 5 bases and J by 0 bases, with 17 bases between. CDR3 size: 17 residues. In germline, CDR1 is SGHTA, CDR2 FQGNSA. CDR3 in amino acids: CASSPTGLPSSGNTIYF. In nucleotides, the CDR3 is TGTGCCAGCAGCCCCACGGGACTCCCGAGCTCTGGAAACACCATATATTTT.

This chain joins TRBV6-6 and TRBJ2-5; TRBD2 matches at 10 bases. Germline V gene sequence: CDR1 MNHNY, CDR2 SVGAGI (reference sequence). The CDR3 is 16 amino acids. V lost 2 bases to trimming and J lost 5 bases; unmatched junction nucleotides: 8. This CDR3 reads CASSYGSSGRTETQYF. CDR3 DNA sequence: TGTGCCAGCAGTTACGGGTCTAGCGGGAGAACGGAGACCCAGTACTTC.

The chain joins TRBV5-4 to TRBJ2-2, with TRBD2 matching over 12 bases. The ends lost 4 bases at V and 3 bases at J; junction bases unmatched: 7. The CDR3 totals 17 residues. CDR1 is SGHNT, CDR2 YYREEE, per germline (reference sequence). The chain's CDR3 is CASSELAGGPYTGELFF. As DNA, the CDR3 is TGTGCCAGCAGCGAGCTAGCGGGAGGGCCGTACACCGGGGAGCTGTTTTTT.

V gene TRBV18 combines with J gene TRBJ1-1; 9 bases line up with TRBD1. V lost 3 bases, J lost 4 bases, and 9 bases stayed unmatched. The CDR3 has 16 amino acids. Germline V gene data show CDR1 as KGHSH and CDR2 as LQKENI. The CDR3 loop reads CASSPTSGTGTTEAFF. CDR3 in DNA: TGTGCCAGCTCACCCACAAGCGGGACAGGGACCACTGAAGCTTTCTTT. Full variable domain (outside the CDR3, taken from reference TRBV18 and TRBJ1-1): NAGVMQNPRHLVRRRGQEARLRCSPMKGHSHVYWYRQLPEEGLKFMVYLQKENIIDESGMPKERFSAEFPKEGPSILRIQQVVRGDSAAYFCASSPTSGTGTTEAFFGQGTRLTVV.

This rearrangement joins TRBV4-2 to TRBJ2-3; D perhaps matches TRBD2 (5 bases). The CDR3 covers 15 residues. Trimming removed 0 bases from V and 4 bases from J, with 11 bases in between. Germline values: CDR1 LGHNA, CDR2 YNFKEQ. CDR3 nucleotide sequence: TGTGCCAGCAGCCAAGATCGGAGGACGTCAGATACGCAGTATTTT. Translating gives CASSQDRRTSDTQYF.

The CDR3 loop is CASSYSGEVAKNIQYF. The CDR3 nucleotides read TGTGCCAGCAGTTACTCGGGGGAGGTAGCCAAAAACATTCAGTACTTC. The chain links TRBV6-5 to TRBJ2-4; D might be TRBD2 (6 bases). This CDR3 contains 16 residues. CDR1 is MNHEY and CDR2 is SVGAGI in the germline V gene. Trimming took off 0 bases at V and 0 bases at J, with 9 bases between the two ends.

This rearrangement joins TRBV7-2 to TRBJ2-3, with TRBD2 identical over 7 bases. Germline V lookup: CDR1 SGHTA, CDR2 FQGNSA. There are 17 residues in the CDR3. Trimming took 4 bases from V and 6 from J; bases not matched to a gene: 16. The CDR3 DNA follows: TGTGCCAGCAGCTCTCCCCCAGCGGGACCGAGGGAGGATACGCAGTATTTT. It codes for CASSSPPAGPREDTQYF.